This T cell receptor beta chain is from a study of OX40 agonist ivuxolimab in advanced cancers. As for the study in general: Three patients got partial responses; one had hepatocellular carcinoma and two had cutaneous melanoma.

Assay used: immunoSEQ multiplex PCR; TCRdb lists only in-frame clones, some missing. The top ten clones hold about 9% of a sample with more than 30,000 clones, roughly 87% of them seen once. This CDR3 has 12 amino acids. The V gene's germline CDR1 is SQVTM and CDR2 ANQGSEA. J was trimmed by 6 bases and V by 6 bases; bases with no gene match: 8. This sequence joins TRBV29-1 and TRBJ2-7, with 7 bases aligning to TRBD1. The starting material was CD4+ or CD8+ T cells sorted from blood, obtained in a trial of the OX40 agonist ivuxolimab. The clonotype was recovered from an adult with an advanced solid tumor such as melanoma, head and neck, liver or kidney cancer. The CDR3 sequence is CSVARTGREQYF. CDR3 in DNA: TGCAGCGTGGCAAGGACAGGCCGCGAGCAGTACTTC.